The clone carrying this T cell receptor (beta chain) was observed once. Trimming stripped 3 bases from V and 0 bases from J, with 19 bases between. The germline gives CDR1 GTSNPN, CDR2 SVGIG (reference sequence). The CDR3 is 17 amino acids. Some clones are missing from TCRdb's copy, which holds only in-frame ones; the method was immunoSEQ multiplex PCR. The sample holds around 130,000 clones; less than 97% are singletons and the top ten take more than 0.4%. The sample belongs to a study of T cell changes during pregnancy in multiple sclerosis. The material was peripheral blood, obtained after pregnancy. This TCR was sampled from a female donor with multiple sclerosis, enrolled in a pregnancy study. V gene TRBV30 combines with J gene TRBJ2-3, with D uncertain. The CDR3 region has the DNA TGTGCCTGGAGGACCAACCGAGGAGCTGCTAGCACAGATACGCAGTATTTT. It translates to CAWRTNRGAASTDTQYF.